This TCR beta chain was sequenced for a study of molecular identifiers for immune sequencing clone quantification. TCRdb fed the PCR reads into MiXCR, producing one record per CDR3 protein. The table lists about 640,000 distinct CDR3 sequences, nearly 20% of them singletons, with roughly 0.83% in the top ten. On this clonotype: With a much larger clone just one base away, this may be a read error.

Sorting defined naive CD8 T cells as CD8+CD4-CCR7+CD45RA+. V was shortened by 4 bases and J by 3 bases, with 13 bases between the two germline ends. Germline-derived CDR1 and CDR2 are MGHRA and YSYEKL. This CDR3 spans 14 amino acids. The genes are TRBV4-1 and TRBJ2-7; possibly TRBD1 for D (6 bases). What was sequenced was naive CD8+ T cells from blood, with Jurkat cell RNA spiked in. As to subset: FACS-sorted CD8+CD4-CCR7+CD45RA+ naive T cells. This receptor was obtained from a human donor in good health. Some libraries in this study had Jurkat cell RNA spiked in. CDR3 sequence (DNA): TGCGCCAGCAGCCGAGTGCGGACAGACTACGAGCAGTACTTC. Translation gives CASSRVRTDYEQYF.